These T cell receptor beta chains were read from a single sample in a study of cytomegalovirus exposure and HLA in healthy donors. Here immunoSEQ multiplex PCR was the method, and the copy in TCRdb shows in-frame clones only, minus some. The sample lists approximately 200,000 clones, over 75% seen once, with over 2% in the top ten. Sequenced sample: PBMCs. The receptors were gathered from a woman between 50 and 59 years old in good health and CMV-seronegative. Both conserved end residues are part of each CDR3. The D gene is left open where the match is weak. Clone size, where shown, is once, few, many, or a class for clones that have expanded.

TRBJ2-7	-	-	TRBV18	CASSPPLEGATYEQYF	TGTGCCAGCTCACCACCATTAGAAGGGGCAACCTACGAGCAGTACTTC
TRBJ2-1	-	-	TRBV7-8	CASSLTSRLYNEQFF	TGTGCCAGCAGCTTAACTAGCAGATTATACAATGAGCAGTTCTTC
TRBJ2-1	TRBD2	-	TRBV7-8	CASSLFTSDNEQFF	TGTGCCAGCAGCTTATTCACTAGCGACAATGAGCAGTTCTTC
TRBJ2-7	TRBD1	-	TRBV6-5	CASSYSYSGGNYEQYF	TGTGCCAGCAGTTACTCGTATTCAGGGGGCAACTACGAGCAGTACTTC
TRBJ2-7	TRBD1	-	TRBV5-1	CASSSSGQGMREQYF	TGCGCCAGCAGCTCTTCAGGACAGGGAATGAGGGAGCAGTACTTC
TRBJ1-1	-	-	TRBV18	CASSPYEGQLEAFF	TGTGCCAGCTCACCATATGAGGGACAACTTGAAGCTTTCTTT
TRBJ2-1	-	-	TRBV7-9	CSSSLDSNEQFF	TGTTCCAGCAGCTTGGACAGTAATGAGCAGTTCTTC
TRBJ1-5	TRBD1	-	TRBV6-5	CASSYRQGGNQPQHF	TGTGCCAGCAGTTACCGACAGGGAGGCAATCAGCCCCAGCATTTT
TRBJ2-5	TRBD2	-	TRBV7-9	CASSFGGGPETQYF	TGTGCCAGCAGCTTCGGGGGAGGGCCGGAGACCCAGTACTTC
TRBJ1-2	-	-	TRBV28	CAIGGGVYGYTF	TGTGCCATCGGGGGAGGGGTCTATGGCTACACCTTC
TRBJ2-7	TRBD1	-	TRBV29-1	CSVRAGGRSYEQYF	TGCAGCGTAAGGGCAGGGGGAAGATCCTACGAGCAGTACTTC
TRBJ1-2	TRBD1	-	TRBV6-1	CASTARTGDYGYTF	TGTGCCAGCACGGCCAGGACAGGGGACTATGGCTACACCTTC
TRBJ2-2	-	-	TRBV5-4	CASSLGGRDTGELFF	TGTGCCAGCAGCTTGGGGGGCAGGGACACCGGGGAGCTGTTTTTT
TRBJ1-1	-	-	TRBV4-1	CASSQVAGNTEAFF	TGCGCCAGCAGCCAGGTAGCGGGGAACACTGAAGCTTTCTTT
TRBJ2-2	TRBD1	once	TRBV27	CASSLLGTGNTGELFF	TGTGCCAGCAGTTTATTAGGGACAGGGAACACCGGGGAGCTGTTTTTT
TRBJ2-1	TRBD2	-	TRBV6-5	CASSYGAGAGGDEQFF	TGTGCCAGCAGTTACGGTGCGGGAGCGGGGGGCGATGAGCAGTTCTTC